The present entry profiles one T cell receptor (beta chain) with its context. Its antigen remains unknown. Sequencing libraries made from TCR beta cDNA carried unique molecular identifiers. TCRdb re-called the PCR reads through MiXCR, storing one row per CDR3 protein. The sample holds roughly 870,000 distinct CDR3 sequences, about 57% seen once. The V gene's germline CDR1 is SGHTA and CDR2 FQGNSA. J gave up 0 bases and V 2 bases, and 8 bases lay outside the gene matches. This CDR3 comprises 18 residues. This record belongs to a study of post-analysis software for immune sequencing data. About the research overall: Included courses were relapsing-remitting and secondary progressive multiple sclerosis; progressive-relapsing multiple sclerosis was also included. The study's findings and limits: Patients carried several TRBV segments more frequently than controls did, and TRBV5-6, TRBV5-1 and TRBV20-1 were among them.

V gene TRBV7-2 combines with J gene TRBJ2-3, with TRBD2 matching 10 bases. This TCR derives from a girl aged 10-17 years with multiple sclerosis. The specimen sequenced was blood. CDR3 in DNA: TGTGCCAGCAGCTTAAAGACTAGCGGGTCCCTTAGCACAGATACGCAGTATTTT. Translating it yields CASSLKTSGSLSTDTQYF. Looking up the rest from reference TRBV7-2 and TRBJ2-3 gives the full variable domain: GAGVSQSPSNKVTEKGKDVELRCDPISGHTALYWYRQSLGQGLEFLIYFQGNSAPDKSGLPSDRFSAERTGGSVSTLTIQRTQQEDSAVYLCASSLKTSGSLSTDTQYFGPGTRLTVL.